A selection of T cell receptor beta chains follows, all from one sample in a study of T cell responses to AZD1222 COVID-19 vaccine. Measured with immunoSEQ multiplex PCR; TCRdb has only the in-frame clones, and not every one. The sample includes fewer than 150,000 clones, about 93% of them seen just once. Here the sequenced sample was peripheral blood, taken on day 0 of AZD1222 vaccination. These receptors were collected from an adult in good health. Both conserved end residues are part of each CDR3. Fields, in order: CDR3 DNA, CDR3 protein, V gene, D gene, J gene. A D gene is named only where the DNA matches it firmly.

DNA: TGTGCCAGCAGCCCCCGGGGGGCCAGTTACAATGAGCAGTTCTTC
CDR3: CASSPRGASYNEQFF
V: TRBV9
D: .
J: TRBJ2-1

DNA: TGTGCCAGCAGCGTAGCAAGGGAGCCCCATGAGCAGTTCTTC
CDR3: CASSVAREPHEQFF
V: TRBV9
D: .
J: TRBJ2-1

DNA: TGTGCCAGTAGTCCCGGACAGAGGAACACTGAAGCTTTCTTT
CDR3: CASSPGQRNTEAFF
V: TRBV19
D: .
J: TRBJ1-1

DNA: TGTGCCAGCAGCTTAGATATGCCATCCGAGCAGTACTTC
CDR3: CASSLDMPSEQYF
V: TRBV7-8
D: .
J: TRBJ2-7

DNA: TGTGCCAGCAGCAGGAGAACCGGGGAGCTGTTTTTT
CDR3: CASSRRTGELFF
V: TRBV6-2/TRBV6-3
D: .
J: TRBJ2-2

DNA: TGTGCCATCAGCCCGGGACAGGTCGATGGCTACACCTTC
CDR3: CAISPGQVDGYTF
V: TRBV10-3
D: TRBD1
J: TRBJ1-2

DNA: TGTGCCAGCAGTTCACACAGTGGTTCTTCCTACGAGCAGTACTTC
CDR3: CASSSHSGSSYEQYF
V: TRBV27
D: .
J: TRBJ2-7

DNA: TGTGCCAGCTCACCTTTGTCGGCGAACACTGAAGCTTTCTTT
CDR3: CASSPLSANTEAFF
V: TRBV18
D: .
J: TRBJ1-1

DNA: TGCAGCGTTGTAGAGCGGGACAGGCCCACTAACTATGGCTACACCTTC
CDR3: CSVVERDRPTNYGYTF
V: TRBV29-1
D: TRBD1
J: TRBJ1-2

DNA: TGTGCCAGCACCTCGGACAGGGGGCTTATTCAGCCCCAGCATTTT
CDR3: CASTSDRGLIQPQHF
V: TRBV2
D: TRBD1
J: TRBJ1-5

DNA: TGTGCCAGTAGTCAAATCGCCTCTGGAAACACCATATATTTT
CDR3: CASSQIASGNTIYF
V: TRBV19
D: .
J: TRBJ1-3

DNA: TGTGCCAGCAGTCAACACGGGCCCGTTGAGCAGTTCTTC
CDR3: CASSQHGPVEQFF
V: TRBV6-5
D: .
J: TRBJ2-1

DNA: TGTGCCAGCAGTTCTCCTTCCCTGGTCACCTACGAGCAGTACTTC
CDR3: CASSSPSLVTYEQYF
V: TRBV6-6
D: .
J: TRBJ2-7

DNA: TGTGCCATCAGCCGCGGGACAGGGGGAACAGATACGCAGTATTTT
CDR3: CAISRGTGGTDTQYF
V: TRBV10-3
D: TRBD1
J: TRBJ2-3

DNA: TGCGCCAGCAGCCCCCTCGAGGGGCTGGCCTACGAGCAGTACTTC
CDR3: CASSPLEGLAYEQYF
V: TRBV4-1
D: .
J: TRBJ2-7

DNA: TGTGCCAGCAGCCCCTACGGGCCCGGAAACACCATATATTTT
CDR3: CASSPYGPGNTIYF
V: TRBV11-2
D: .
J: TRBJ1-3

DNA: TGTGCCAGCAGCTTCGGGGACAGGGCCTACGAGCAGTACTTC
CDR3: CASSFGDRAYEQYF
V: TRBV7-8
D: TRBD1
J: TRBJ2-7

DNA: TGTGCCAGCTCACCTAATGACAGGGTAAGTGAAAAACTGTTTTTT
CDR3: CASSPNDRVSEKLFF
V: TRBV18
D: TRBD1
J: TRBJ1-4

DNA: TGCGCCAGCAGCCAAGATTCGGCGGGAAGCCAAGATACGCAGTATTTT
CDR3: CASSQDSAGSQDTQYF
V: TRBV4-1
D: .
J: TRBJ2-3

DNA: TGTGCCAGCAGCGTAGAGGCAGGGGGCACCACTGAAGCTTTCTTT
CDR3: CASSVEAGGTTEAFF
V: TRBV9
D: TRBD1
J: TRBJ1-1